This is a list of T cell receptor beta chains from one sample in a study of cytomegalovirus exposure and HLA in healthy donors. The data were produced by immunoSEQ multiplex PCR, yet TCRdb's version contains in-frame clones alone and is incomplete. The sample lists around 140,000 clones, about 75% occurring once. The sequencing input was PBMCs. The receptors come from a middle-aged woman in good health and CMV-seronegative. Each CDR3 is given with its conserved first and last residue. The D gene is left open where the match is weak. For some rows the clone size is stated as once, few or many, or as a class when expanded; others skip it.

j_call | clone_size | v_call | d_call | cdr3_aa | cdr3_nt
TRBJ2-5 | few | TRBV7-2 | . | CASSRPGGIQETQYF | TGTGCCAGCAGCCGTCCTGGAGGGATCCAAGAGACCCAGTACTTC
TRBJ1-6 | . | TRBV29-1 | . | CSVAPTPNSPLHF | TGCAGCGTCGCCCCCACTCCAAATTCACCCCTCCACTTT
TRBJ1-5 | . | TRBV6-5 | . | CASSYSGRGNQPQHF | TGTGCCAGCAGTTACTCAGGGAGAGGCAATCAGCCCCAGCATTTT
TRBJ1-6 | . | TRBV5-4 | . | CASKRDNSYNSPLHF | TGTGCCAGCAAACGGGACAACTCCTATAATTCACCCCTCCACTTT
TRBJ1-1 | . | TRBV7-2 | TRBD1 | CASITGGSDTEAFF | TGTGCCAGTATAACAGGGGGCTCGGACACTGAAGCTTTCTTT
TRBJ1-6 | . | TRBV27 | TRBD1 | CASRIDPMTGGSSYNSPLHF | TGTGCCAGCAGAATCGACCCGATGACAGGGGGCAGCTCCTATAATTCACCCCTCCACTTT
TRBJ1-1 | . | TRBV19 | TRBD1 | CASRPTGQGSNTEAFF | TGTGCCAGTAGACCCACTGGACAGGGGTCGAACACTGAAGCTTTCTTT
TRBJ1-1 | . | TRBV6-5 | TRBD1 | CASSPAGQMNTEAFF | TGTGCCAGCAGTCCGGCGGGACAGATGAACACTGAAGCTTTCTTT
TRBJ1-5 | . | TRBV6-5 | . | CASRLGTNGQPQHF | TGTGCCAGCAGGCTAGGGACAAACGGTCAGCCCCAGCATTTT
TRBJ2-7 | . | TRBV6-1 | TRBD1 | CASSEAALSRGRTYEQYF | TGTGCCAGCAGTGAAGCGGCATTGTCTAGGGGGCGTACCTACGAGCAGTACTTC
TRBJ1-5 | . | TRBV7-8 | TRBD1 | CASSPSGTGSSNQPQHF | TGTGCCAGCAGCCCTTCCGGGACAGGGTCCAGCAATCAGCCCCAGCATTTT
TRBJ2-7 | . | TRBV15 | . | CATSRQNQPTDEQYF | TGTGCCACCAGCAGACAAAACCAACCGACAGACGAGCAGTACTTC
TRBJ1-1 | . | TRBV4-1 | . | CASSQVRGTEAFF | TGCGCCAGCAGCCAAGTAAGGGGCACTGAAGCTTTCTTT
TRBJ2-2 | . | TRBV12-5 | TRBD2 | CASGLVSGRVTGELFF | TGTGCTAGTGGTTTGGTCTCAGGGAGGGTCACCGGGGAGCTGTTTTTT
TRBJ1-2 | few | TRBV5-4 | TRBD1 | CASSARDRGNYGYTF | TGTGCCAGCAGCGCCCGGGACAGGGGAAACTATGGCTACACCTTC
TRBJ1-1 | . | TRBV18 | . | CASSPNLNTEAFF | TGTGCCAGCTCACCAAACTTAAACACTGAAGCTTTCTTT
TRBJ1-2 | . | TRBV6-6 | TRBD1 | CASSRQGAGYGYTF | TGTGCCAGCAGCCGACAGGGGGCGGGGTATGGCTACACCTTC
TRBJ1-1 | once | TRBV6-1 | TRBD1 | CASSGWGQANTEAFF | TGTGCCAGCAGTGGCTGGGGACAGGCGAACACTGAAGCTTTCTTT